This TCR beta chain was sequenced for a study of technical replicates of blood from several donors. This table comes from immunoSEQ multiplex PCR, and its TCRdb copy is limited to in-frame clones, with some not included. The table includes 15,000 or so clones, 80% to 90% detected once. The CDR3 totals 16 residues. With V trimmed by 3 bases and J by 2 bases, 4 bases remained unmatched. Germline V CDR1 and CDR2: SGHAT, FQNNGV. V and J are TRBV11-2 and TRBJ2-7; TRBD2 aligns across 13 bases. The sequence came from a human donor in good health. Sequencing was carried out using PBMCs. The CDR3 here is CASSLGLAGRAYEQYF. The CDR3, as DNA: TGTGCCAGCAGCTTGGGACTAGCGGGGCGCGCCTACGAGCAGTACTTC.